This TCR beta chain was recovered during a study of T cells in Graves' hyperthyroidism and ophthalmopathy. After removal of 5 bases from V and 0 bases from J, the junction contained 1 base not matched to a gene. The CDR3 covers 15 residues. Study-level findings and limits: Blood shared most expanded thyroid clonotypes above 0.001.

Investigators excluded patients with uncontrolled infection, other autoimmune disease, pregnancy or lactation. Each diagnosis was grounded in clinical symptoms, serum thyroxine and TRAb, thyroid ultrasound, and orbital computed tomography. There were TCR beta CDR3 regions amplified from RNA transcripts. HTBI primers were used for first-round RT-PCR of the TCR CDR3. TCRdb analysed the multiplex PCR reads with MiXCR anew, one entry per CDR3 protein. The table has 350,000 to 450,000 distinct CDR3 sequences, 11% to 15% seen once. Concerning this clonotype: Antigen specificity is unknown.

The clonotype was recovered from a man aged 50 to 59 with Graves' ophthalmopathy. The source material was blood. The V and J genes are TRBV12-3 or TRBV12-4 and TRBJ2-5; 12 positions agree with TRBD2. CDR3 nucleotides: TGTGCCAGCAGTACTAGCGGGAGGTACCAAGAGACCCAGTACTTC. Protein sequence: CASSTSGRYQETQYF.